This TCR beta chain was sequenced in a study of cytomegalovirus exposure and HLA in healthy donors. Study-wide findings and caveats: It emerged from a later analysis that several of the most significant clusters appeared to be linked to common viral pathogens. A later analysis found that most CMV-associated TCR beta chains appeared HLA-restricted. DRB1 showed the most TCR associations and HLA-C the fewest in a later analysis, as rates varied by HLA locus.

On this clone: Its specificity is not known.

Donors consisted of healthy bone marrow donors. There are 20 residues in the CDR3. Germline V CDR1 and CDR2: MNHEY, SMNVEV (reference sequence). Trimming shortened V by 3 bases and J by 1 base, and 26 bases separated the two germline ends. With 60 Vbeta and 13 Jbeta primers, the PCR was carried out. Sequencing was performed with immunoSEQ multiplex PCR; in TCRdb, only in-frame clones are kept and a portion is missing. The sample yields fewer than 250,000 clones, roughly 80% seen once. The sample was PBMCs. This rearrangement joins TRBV27 to TRBJ2-3; maybe TRBD2 (6 bases). This TCR came from a male donor in good health and CMV-seronegative. The CDR3 is CASSFDSPWGTGAGTDTQYF. In nucleotides, the CDR3 is TGTGCCAGCAGTTTTGATAGCCCTTGGGGGACGGGAGCAGGCACAGATACGCAGTATTTT.